The 9 T cell receptor beta chains below were found in one sample sequenced in a study of T cell repertoires in cytomegalovirus infection. TCRdb redid the calling of the reads with MiXCR, one entry per CDR3 protein. Of approximately 500,000 distinct CDR3 sequences listed, approximately 15% are singletons. Material for sequencing was CD8+ T cells from PBMCs. These receptors came from a human donor in good health (CMV status not recorded). Some clones in this sample may be carry-over from other donors' samples.

This clonotype was picked up many times. This chain links TRBV7-9 with TRBJ2-7; possible D gene TRBD2, 5 bases. This CDR3 has 13 residues. With 1 base removed from V and 5 bases from J, the gap between germline ends came to 9 bases. Germline V lookup: CDR1 SEHNR, CDR2 FQNEAQ (reference sequence). The CDR3 nucleotides are TGTGCCAGCAGCTTAGTTACAGCGGACGAGCAGTACTTC. Residues: CASSLVTADEQYF.

A few counts support this clonotype. The chain links TRBV27 to TRBJ2-1; 8 bases are a match to TRBD1. This CDR3 is 15 amino acids long. In germline, CDR1 is MNHEY, CDR2 SMNVEV (reference sequence). Trimming took 5 bases from V and 8 from J; bases not matched to a gene: 11. The CDR3 coding sequence is TGTGCCAGCAGTACCACCGGACAGGGAAGGGATGAGCAGTTCTTC. This sequence encodes CASSTTGQGRDEQFF.

The V call is TRBV12-3 or TRBV12-4, the J call TRBJ1-1, with D unresolved. V was pared by 3 bases and J by 3 bases, with 11 bases between. CDR3 length equals 14 residues. The CDR3 DNA follows: TGTGCCAGCAGTTTCGAAAGGAGGTACACTGAAGCTTTCTTT. Residues: CASSFERRYTEAFF.

The chain uses TRBV10-3 and TRBJ2-1; TRBD2 aligns across 8 bases. V was clipped by 6 bases and J by 4 bases; unmatched bases: 5. Germline CDR1 reads ENHRY; CDR2 reads SYGVKD. The length of the CDR3 is 14 residues. The CDR3 DNA reads as TGTGCCATCAGAGTGACTAGCGAATACAATGAGCAGTTCTTC. The encoded protein is CAIRVTSEYNEQFF.

The chain uses TRBV5-6 and TRBJ2-1; 13 bases match TRBD2. In germline, CDR1 is SGHDT, CDR2 YYEEEE. The V gene end was trimmed by 2 bases and the J gene end by 0 bases; junction bases not matched to a gene: 8. The CDR3 runs to 19 residues. The CDR3 DNA reads TGTGCCAGCAGCTTTATTGAGACTAGCGGGAGGTACTCCTACAATGAGCAGTTCTTC. It yields the protein CASSFIETSGRYSYNEQFF.

This clonotype turned up a few times. This chain connects TRBV19 to TRBJ1-5; D might be TRBD1 (5 bases). CDR1 is LNHDA and CDR2 is SQIVND in the germline V gene (reference sequence). The CDR3 runs to 14 residues. The V and J ends lost 4 bases and 4 bases respectively, with 11 bases between them. The CDR3 spells CASSSRDLNQPQHF. In DNA, the CDR3 is TGTGCCAGTAGTAGTAGGGACCTGAATCAGCCCCAGCATTTT.

This clonotype appeared many times. The chain carries TRBV6-1 and TRBJ2-5; TRBD1 aligns across 9 bases. The CDR3 is 16 residues long. CDR1 and CDR2 from the germline V gene are MNHNS and SASEGT. V shed 5 bases, J shed 4 bases, and the junction held 11 bases outside the gene matches. CDR3 residues: CASSSARDRAGETQYF. In DNA form, the CDR3 reads TGTGCCAGCAGTTCGGCGCGGGACAGGGCCGGAGAGACCCAGTACTTC.

As for this clonotype: This may come from a read error, since a much larger clone is one base off. The chain employs TRBV4-1 and TRBJ2-7, with TRBD2 as a possible D gene (6 bases). The CDR3 length is 15 residues. Germline assignment: CDR1 MGHRA and CDR2 YSYEKL. The CDR3 region has the DNA TGCGCCAGCAGCCTCGTCCTTAGCGGCTCCTACGATCAGTACTTC. Translating it yields CASSLVLSGSYDQYF.

This clonotype has a count of ten or more. The chain employs TRBV7-2 and TRBJ2-5, with 16 nucleotides matching TRBD2. V lost 1 base to trimming and J lost 10 bases; unmatched junction nucleotides: 6. This CDR3 region has 16 residues. Germline-derived CDR1 and CDR2 are SGHTA and FQGNSA. The CDR3 nucleotides are TGTGCCAGCAGCTTAGACCCGGGACTAGCGGGAGGGGACCAGTACTTC. Translated, it gives CASSLDPGLAGGDQYF.